This TCR beta chain derives from a study of blood T cell repertoires in COVID-19. At the level of the study: Sites across the United States, Italy and Spain contributed samples from acute and convalescent COVID-19. In each case, the material was cDNA or gDNA derived from T cells, B-cell-depleted T cells, or PBMCs.

Per the original data handling: Reference gene primer amplification gave nucleated cell count estimates. The assay was immunoSEQ multiplex PCR, and TCRdb's table has in-frame clones only and misses some. The V and J calls and clone size are taken from that table; D and trimming were inferred from the DNA. This sample has fewer than 250,000 clones; just over 90% occur once, and the top ten carry 1% to 1.5%. Germline V lookup: CDR1 SGHVS, CDR2 FQNEAQ. Trimming shortened V by 1 base and J by 6 bases, and 10 bases separated the two germline ends. The CDR3 runs 13 residues. The sample taken for sequencing was peripheral blood. The TCR comes from a man aged 30 to 39 with acute or convalescent COVID-19. V usage is TRBV7-8 and J usage is TRBJ2-7; D is ambiguous. DNA for the CDR3: TGTGCCAGCAGCTTAGTAGGTAACAGCGAGCAGTACTTC. Translating gives CASSLVGNSEQYF.